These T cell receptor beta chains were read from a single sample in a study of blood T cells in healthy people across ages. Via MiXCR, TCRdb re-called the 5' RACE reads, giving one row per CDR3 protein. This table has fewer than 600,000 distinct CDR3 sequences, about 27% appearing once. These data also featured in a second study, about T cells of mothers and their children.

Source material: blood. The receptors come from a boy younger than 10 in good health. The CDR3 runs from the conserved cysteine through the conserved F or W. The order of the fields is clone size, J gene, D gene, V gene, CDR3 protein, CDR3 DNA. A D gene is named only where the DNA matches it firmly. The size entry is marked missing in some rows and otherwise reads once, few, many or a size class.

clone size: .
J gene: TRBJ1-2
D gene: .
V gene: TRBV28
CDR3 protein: CASSLEIIYGNTF
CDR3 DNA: TGTGCCAGCAGTTTAGAAATTATCTATGGCAACACCTTC

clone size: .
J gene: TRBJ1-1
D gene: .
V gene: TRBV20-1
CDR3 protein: CSIPDRPTEAFF
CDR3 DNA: TGCAGTATTCCGGACAGACCCACTGAAGCTTTCTTT

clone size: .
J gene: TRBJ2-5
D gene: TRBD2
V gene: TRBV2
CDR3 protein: CAGKSGTSGGETQYF
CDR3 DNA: TGTGCCGGAAAATCTGGGACTAGCGGGGGAGAGACCCAGTACTTC

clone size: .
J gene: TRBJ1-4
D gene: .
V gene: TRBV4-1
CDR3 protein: CASNQTYEKLFF
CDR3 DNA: TGCGCCAGCAACCAAACGTATGAAAAACTGTTTTTT

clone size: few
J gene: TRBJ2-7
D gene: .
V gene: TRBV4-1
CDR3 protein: CASSQVGRYEQYF
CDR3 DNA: TGCGCCAGCAGCCAAGTCGGGCGGTACGAGCAGTACTTC

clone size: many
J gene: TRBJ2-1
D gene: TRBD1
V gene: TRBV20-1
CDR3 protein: CSGQGSYNEQFF
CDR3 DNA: TGCAGCGGACAGGGATCCTACAATGAGCAGTTCTTC

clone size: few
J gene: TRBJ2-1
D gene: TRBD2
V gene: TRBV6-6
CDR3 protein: CASSLPGLANEQFF
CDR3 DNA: TGTGCCAGCAGTCTGCCGGGACTAGCCAATGAGCAGTTCTTC

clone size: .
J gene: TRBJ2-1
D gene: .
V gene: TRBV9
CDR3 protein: CASSGEGYAYNEQFF
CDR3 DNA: TGTGCCAGCAGTGGCGAGGGATACGCCTACAATGAGCAGTTCTTC

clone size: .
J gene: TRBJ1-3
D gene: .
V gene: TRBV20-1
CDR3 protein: CSAFSRVRGNTIYF
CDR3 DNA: TGCAGTGCTTTCAGCAGGGTTCGTGGAAACACCATATATTTT

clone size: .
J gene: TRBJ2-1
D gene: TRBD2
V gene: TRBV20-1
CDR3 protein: CSARELSPGLGISSYNEQFF
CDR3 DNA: TGCAGTGCTAGAGAACTTTCGCCGGGACTAGGGATCAGCTCCTACAATGAGCAGTTCTTC

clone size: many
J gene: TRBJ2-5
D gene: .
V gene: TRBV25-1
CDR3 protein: CASQRGQTGETQYF
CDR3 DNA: TGTGCCAGCCAACGGGGCCAGACGGGAGAGACCCAGTACTTC

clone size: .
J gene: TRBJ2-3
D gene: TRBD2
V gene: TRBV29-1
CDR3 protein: CSVDPSGGGTDTQYF
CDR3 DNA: TGCAGCGTTGACCCTAGCGGAGGGGGCACAGATACGCAGTATTTT

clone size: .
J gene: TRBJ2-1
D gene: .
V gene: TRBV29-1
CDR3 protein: CSVLRDTYNEQFF
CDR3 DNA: TGCAGCGTTCTCCGGGACACCTACAATGAGCAGTTCTTC

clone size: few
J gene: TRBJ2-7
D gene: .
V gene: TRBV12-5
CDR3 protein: CASGLVDQSSYEQYF
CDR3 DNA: TGTGCTAGTGGTTTGGTAGACCAGAGCTCCTACGAGCAGTACTTC

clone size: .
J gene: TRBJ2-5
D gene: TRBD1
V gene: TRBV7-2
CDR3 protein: CASSLAFGTGWETQYF
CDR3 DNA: TGTGCCAGCAGCTTAGCCTTTGGGACAGGGTGGGAGACCCAGTACTTC

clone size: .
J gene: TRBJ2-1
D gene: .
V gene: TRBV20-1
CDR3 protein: CSARDMRNNEQFF
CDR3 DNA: TGCAGTGCTAGAGATATGCGGAACAATGAGCAGTTCTTC

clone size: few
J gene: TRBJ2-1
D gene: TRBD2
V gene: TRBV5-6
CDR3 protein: CASSLAGAPYNEQFF
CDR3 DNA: TGTGCCAGCAGCTTAGCGGGGGCTCCCTACAATGAGCAGTTCTTC

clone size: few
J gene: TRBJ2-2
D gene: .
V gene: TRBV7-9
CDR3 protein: CASSKYGELFF
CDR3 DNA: TGTGCCAGCAGCAAGTACGGGGAGCTGTTTTTT

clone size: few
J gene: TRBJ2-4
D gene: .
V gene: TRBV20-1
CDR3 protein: CSAPGAKNIQYF
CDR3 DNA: TGCAGTGCCCCAGGGGCCAAAAACATTCAGTACTTC